The 8 T cell receptor beta chains presented below share a single source sample, sequenced in a study of control samples from healthy donors and cancer patients. The assay was immunoSEQ multiplex PCR, and TCRdb's table has in-frame clones only and misses some. The sample records some 76,000 clones, roughly 89% being singletons. Sequencing was performed on PBMCs. The receptors derive from a woman between 50 and 59 years old with colorectal cancer.

The chain uses TRBV2 and TRBJ1-2, with TRBD1 matching 8 bases. Trimming took 8 bases from V and 6 from J; bases not matched to a gene: 5. CDR3 size: 12 residues. Germline V gives CDR1 SNHLY, CDR2 FYNNEI. The DNA of the CDR3 is TGTGCCAGCCTTGACAGGGGTAATGGCTACACCTTC. Translation gives CASLDRGNGYTF.

The chain joins TRBV28 to TRBJ1-2; D gene ambiguous. V was cut by 4 bases and J by 2 bases, with 2 bases left in between. Germline values: CDR1 MDHEN, CDR2 SYDVKM. This CDR3 region has 11 residues. The CDR3: CASSSNYGYTF. The DNA of the CDR3 is TGTGCCAGCAGTTCCAACTATGGCTACACCTTC.

The chain recombines TRBV12-5 with TRBJ1-4; D is ambiguous. The V gene's germline CDR1 is LGHNT and CDR2 FRNRAP. V shed 1 base and J shed 0 bases, with 15 bases lying between them. This CDR3 is 18 amino acids long. The DNA of the CDR3 is TGTGCTAGTGGTTTGGCGGGCCTCAGACTTGCAACTAATGAAAAACTGTTTTTT. It translates to CASGLAGLRLATNEKLFF.

The CDR3 is CASSLGQGGPDTQYF. For the CDR3, the DNA is TGCGCCAGCAGCTTGGGACAGGGAGGGCCAGATACGCAGTATTTT. The rearrangement joins TRBV5-1 to TRBJ2-3; D is tentatively TRBD1 or TRBD2 (7 bases each). This CDR3 is built from 15 residues. With 0 bases removed from V and 4 bases from J, the gap between germline ends came to 12 bases. Germline V CDR1 and CDR2: SGHRS, YFSETQ. The variable domain in full, completed from reference TRBV5-1 and TRBJ2-3, reads KAGVTQTPRYLIKTRGQQVTLSCSPISGHRSVSWYQQTPGQGLQFLFEYFSETQRNKGNFPGRFSGRQFSNSRSEMNVSTLELGDSALYLCASSLGQGGPDTQYFGPGTRLTVL.

The chain recombines TRBV30 with TRBJ1-1; 9 bases align to TRBD1. The V segment lost 5 bases and the J segment 0 bases; nucleotides outside the gene matches: 10. CDR3 length equals 16 residues. Germline V lookup: CDR1 GTSNPN, CDR2 SVGIG (reference sequence). CDR3 nucleotides: TGTGCCTGGGGGGGACAGGGTGGCCTCATGAACACTGAAGCTTTCTTT. It is translated as CAWGGQGGLMNTEAFF.

In regard to this clone: The same CDR3 arises from other DNA sequences in this sample as well. The chain couples TRBV18 to TRBJ2-7; D possibly corresponds to TRBD1 (8 bases). The CDR3 has 13 amino acids. CDR1 KGHSH and CDR2 LQKENI come from the germline V gene. The V end was cut by 6 bases, the J end by 6 bases, with 15 bases between. DNA for the CDR3: TGTGCCAGCTCCGCAACAGGGGGGGGCGAGCAGTACGTC. It is translated as CASSATGGGEQYV.

The chain couples TRBV9 to TRBJ2-2, with TRBD1 identical over 9 bases. Per the germline V gene, CDR1 is SGDLS and CDR2 is YYNGEE. V trimming: 5 bases; J trimming: 2 bases; junction bases outside the gene matches: 10. CDR3 length: 17 residues. This CDR3 is CASRENPQGANTGELFF. The CDR3 DNA reads TGTGCCAGCAGGGAAAACCCACAGGGGGCTAACACCGGGGAGCTGTTTTTT.

This chain uses TRBV24-1 with TRBJ1-2, with TRBD1 matching over 12 bases. V lost 0 bases, J lost 4 bases, and 2 bases stayed unmatched. This CDR3 contains 16 residues. Germline CDR1 reads KGHDR; CDR2 reads SFDVKD. DNA of the CDR3: TGTGCCACCAGTGATTTGGGGACAGGGGGCGTCTATGGCTACACCTTC. It yields the protein CATSDLGTGGVYGYTF.